This TCR beta chain was found in a study of shared clonotypes between healthy human individuals. Study-level background: For every donor, three CD4 naive, three CD4 memory, two CD8 naive and one CD8 memory plates were used.

Samples underwent the assay at deep level. Sorted-subset replicate PCR reactions contained about 200 ng DNA, corresponding to about 30,000 T cell genomes. The repertoire was sequenced with immunoSEQ multiplex PCR; TCRdb's copy has only in-frame clones and lacks some. The sample carries some 1.5 million clones, about 98% recorded once. Each of the donors was a healthy adult who was HIV-negative and had not had a recent acute infection or vaccination. The germline V gene encodes CDR1 SGDLS and CDR2 YYNGEE. V lost 0 bases and J lost 1; bases outside the gene matches: 5. This CDR3 comprises 16 residues. The clonotype comes from a man aged 25 to 40 in good health. Sequenced sample: naive CD4+ T cells sorted from blood. The subset was: CD45RA+ positively selected. This chain joins TRBV9 and TRBJ1-1, with 8 bases fitting TRBD1. CDR3 amino acids: CASSVGLGQGNTEAFF. The CDR3 nucleotides are TGTGCCAGCAGCGTAGGGTTAGGACAGGGGAACACTGAAGCTTTCTTT. The whole variable domain, filled in from reference TRBV9 and TRBJ1-1, reads DSGVTQTPKHLITATGQRVTLRCSPRSGDLSVYWYQQSLDQGLQFLIQYYNGEERAKGNILERFSAQQFPDLHSELNLSSLELGDSALYFCASSVGLGQGNTEAFFGQGTRLTVV.